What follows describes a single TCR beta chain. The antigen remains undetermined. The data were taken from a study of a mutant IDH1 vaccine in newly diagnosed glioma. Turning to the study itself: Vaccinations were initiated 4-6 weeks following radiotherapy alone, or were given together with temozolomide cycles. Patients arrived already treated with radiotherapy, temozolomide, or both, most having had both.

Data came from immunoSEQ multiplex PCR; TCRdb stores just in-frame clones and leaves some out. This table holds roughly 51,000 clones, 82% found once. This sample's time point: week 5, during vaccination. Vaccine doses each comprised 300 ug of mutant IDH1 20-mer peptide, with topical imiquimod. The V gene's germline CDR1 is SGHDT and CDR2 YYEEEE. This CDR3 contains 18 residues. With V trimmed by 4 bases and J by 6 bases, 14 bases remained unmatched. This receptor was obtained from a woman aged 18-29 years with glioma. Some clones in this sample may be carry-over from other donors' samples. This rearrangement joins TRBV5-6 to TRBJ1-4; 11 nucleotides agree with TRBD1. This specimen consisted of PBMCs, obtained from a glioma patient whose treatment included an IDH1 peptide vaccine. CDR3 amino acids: CASSAYGTGGDSDEKLFF. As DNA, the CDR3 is TGTGCCAGCAGCGCTTATGGGACAGGGGGGGACTCGGATGAAAAACTGTTTTTT.